This T cell receptor (beta chain) was obtained from a study of blood T cells in healthy people across ages. Study conclusions and caveats: The unsorted PBMCs prevented any conclusive comparison of naive versus antigen-experienced cells.

The V segment lost 8 bases and the J segment 7 bases; nucleotides outside the gene matches: 9. This CDR3 is 13 amino acids long. Concerning this clonotype itself: Its specificity is not known.

Then a second PCR, running roughly 7 to 11 cycles, was carried out with a sample-barcoded 5' primer and a J-beta primer mix. Each of the cDNA molecules was tagged by a template-switch adaptor with 12 random nucleotides. Every sample produced at least 3 million CDR3-containing paired-end reads. TCRdb fed the 5' RACE reads into MiXCR, producing one record per CDR3 protein. The sample yields hundreds of thousands of distinct CDR3 sequences, about 36% seen once. Per sample, no less than 5 micrograms of total RNA were extracted. The sequencing sample was made of blood. V usage is TRBV12-3 or TRBV12-4 and J usage is TRBJ2-7; TRBD2 aligns across 9 bases. This receptor was taken from a young man in good health. In DNA, the CDR3 is TGTGCCAGCGGGCGGGGGGGGTACAATGAGCAGTACTTC. Translating gives CASGRGGYNEQYF.